Presented here are 28 T cell receptor beta chains from one specimen sequenced in a study of OX40 agonist ivuxolimab in advanced cancers. Here immunoSEQ multiplex PCR was the method, and the copy in TCRdb shows in-frame clones only, minus some. The profile covers around 72,000 clones, with 80% appearing a single time and around 8% taken by the ten largest. The source was CD4+ or CD8+ T cells sorted from blood, collected in a trial of the OX40 agonist ivuxolimab. These receptors originate from an adult with an advanced solid tumor such as melanoma, head and neck, liver or kidney cancer.

V usage is TRBV6-4 and J usage is TRBJ2-6, with D unclear. CDR1 and CDR2 (germline): MRHNA, SNTAGT. V was pared by 6 bases and J by 0 bases, with 9 bases between. The CDR3 sequence is 15 residues long. The CDR3: CASSERPSGANVLTF. The CDR3 DNA sequence: TGTGCCAGCAGCGAAAGGCCCTCTGGGGCCAACGTCCTGACTTTC.

This clone has a handful of counts. One junction end does not reproduce the germline sequence, and a read error may be involved. The chain joins TRBV18 to TRBJ2-7; 8 nucleotides agree with TRBD1. The length of the CDR3 is 15 residues. Germline CDR1 and CDR2: KGHSH and LQKENI. As DNA, the CDR3 is TGTGCCAGCTCACCATCGACTTCCGGACAGGGATCGCTTTTCTTC. This translates into CASSPSTSGQGSLFF.

The V gene is TRBV18, the J gene TRBJ1-1; possible D gene TRBD1, 6 bases. Germline V lookup: CDR1 KGHSH, CDR2 LQKENI. The V end lost 4 bases, the J end lost 4 bases, and 13 bases lay between the germline ends. The CDR3 consists of 14 residues. In nucleotides, the CDR3 is TGTGCCAGCTCACGAACGGACAGTTCCACTGAAGCTTTCTTT. It codes for CASSRTDSSTEAFF.

The table lists this clone with a few counts. The chain links TRBV20-1 to TRBJ1-2; no clear D. CDR3 length: 10 amino acids. V lost 6 bases to trimming and J lost 12 bases, with 14 bases between them. Looked up from germline, CDR1 is DFQATT and CDR2 is SNEGSKA (reference sequence). The CDR3 DNA reads TGCAGTGCCCACGGGGTGCTCCACACCTTC. It yields the protein CSAHGVLHTF.

The rearrangement joins TRBV28 to TRBJ2-3; D ambiguous. The CDR3 has 13 amino acids. Germline-derived CDR1 and CDR2 are MDHEN and SYDVKM. The ends were cut back, 2 bases at V and 7 bases at J, with 10 bases in the middle. CDR3 in amino acids: CASSLVLGNTQYF. The DNA of the CDR3 is TGTGCCAGCAGTTTAGTTCTAGGGAATACGCAGTATTTT.

The chain joins TRBV7-2 to TRBJ1-2; perhaps TRBD1 as D (5 bases). The CDR3 sequence is 15 residues long. Germline CDR1 reads SGHTA; CDR2 reads FQGNSA. Trimming shortened V by 3 bases and J by 5 bases, and 16 bases separated the two germline ends. CDR3 amino acids: CASSFNRDGTYGYTF. DNA of the CDR3: TGTGCCAGCAGCTTTAATAGGGACGGGACGTATGGCTACACCTTC. The full variable domain, in which reference TRBV7-2 and TRBJ1-2 provide the parts outside the CDR3, is GAGVSQSPSNKVTEKGKDVELRCDPISGHTALYWYRQSLGQGLEFLIYFQGNSAPDKSGLPSDRFSAERTGGSVSTLTIQRTQQEDSAVYLCASSFNRDGTYGYTFGSGTRLTVV.

The J gene is TRBJ2-1, the V gene TRBV5-1; no definite D call. The CDR3 length is 16 residues. V lost 2 bases and J 0 bases, leaving 12 bases between the germline ends. Looked up from germline, CDR1 is SGHRS and CDR2 is YFSETQ. CDR3 DNA: TGCGCCAGCAGCTTAGGTGGGGAAAGCTCCTACAATGAGCAGTTCTTC. This codes for CASSLGGESSYNEQFF. Complete variable domain (other parts from reference TRBV5-1 and TRBJ2-1): KAGVTQTPRYLIKTRGQQVTLSCSPISGHRSVSWYQQTPGQGLQFLFEYFSETQRNKGNFPGRFSGRQFSNSRSEMNVSTLELGDSALYLCASSLGGESSYNEQFFGPGTRLTVL.

The CDR3 loop is CASNFRTADGYTF. For the CDR3, the DNA is TGTGCCAGCAATTTCCGGACAGCGGATGGCTACACCTTC. This chain links TRBV6-5 with TRBJ1-2; weak D call: TRBD1 (6 bases). CDR3 length equals 13 residues. Between the trimmed V and J ends, which lost 7 bases and 6 bases, there was a span of 15 bases. The germline CDR1 and CDR2 sequences are MNHEY and SVGAGI.

This clone was counted many times. This chain connects TRBV6-1 to TRBJ1-5; tentatively, D is TRBD1 (5 bases). The CDR3 spans 15 residues. The germline gives CDR1 MNHNS, CDR2 SASEGT. The V end was cut by 4 bases, the J end by 0 bases, with 10 bases between. In DNA, the CDR3 is TGTGCCAGCAGTGGGGGCTTGGTTAGCAATCAGCCCCAGCATTTT. Residues: CASSGGLVSNQPQHF.

The gene calls are TRBV9 and TRBJ2-5; possible D gene TRBD2, 6 bases. The ends were cut back, 1 base at V and 3 bases at J, with 22 bases in the middle. The CDR3 covers 18 residues. CDR1 and CDR2 from the germline V gene are SGDLS and YYNGEE. The CDR3 nucleotides are TGTGCCAGCAGCGTATCACTTAGTGGAAGGGGAGGAGAAGAGACCCAGTACTTC. Amino acids: CASSVSLSGRGGEETQYF.

The V call is TRBV30, the J call TRBJ1-5, with 9 bases aligning to TRBD1. The CDR3 runs to 16 residues. In germline, CDR1 is GTSNPN, CDR2 SVGIG (reference sequence). V lost 0 bases and J lost 1; bases outside the gene matches: 4. The CDR3 DNA reads TGTGCCTGGAGTGTACGAGGACAGGGGAGCAATCAGCCCCAGCATTTT. This translates into CAWSVRGQGSNQPQHF.

V gene TRBV4-1 combines with J gene TRBJ2-2; 12 bases are shared with TRBD2. The germline V gene has CDR1 MGHRA and CDR2 YSYEKL. There are 17 residues in the CDR3. J lost 7 bases, V lost 4 bases, and 10 bases had no gene match. The CDR3 sequence: CASSPNLAGGRNGELFF. CDR3 bases: TGCGCCAGCAGCCCCAACCTAGCGGGGGGGCGGAACGGGGAGCTGTTTTTT.

This sequence joins TRBV5-1 and TRBJ1-6; D not certain. Trimming shortened V by 1 base and J by 6 bases, and 14 bases separated the two germline ends. Germline CDR1 is SGHRS and CDR2 is YFSETQ. The CDR3 extends over 16 amino acids. In nucleotides, the CDR3 is TGCGCCAGCAGCTTGTACCCGATGGACGGTAATTCACCCCTCCACTTT. Translation gives CASSLYPMDGNSPLHF.

The CDR3 DNA is TGTGCCAGCAGTTACTCGAACAGGGTGACCGAGCAGTACTTC. Translated, it gives CASSYSNRVTEQYF. This rearrangement joins TRBV6-6 to TRBJ2-7, with TRBD1 as a possible D gene (6 bases). CDR1 and CDR2 (germline): MNHNY, SVGAGI (reference sequence). Deletions cut 0 bases from V and 6 bases from J, with 12 bases between. The CDR3 is made up of 14 amino acids.

This chain links TRBV7-2 with TRBJ2-5, with D possibly matching TRBD2 (6 bases). Germline assignment: CDR1 SGHTA and CDR2 FQGNSA. CDR3 length: 17 amino acids. V was trimmed by 1 base and J by 1 base, leaving 16 bases between them. CDR3 coding DNA: TGTGCCAGCAGCTTAGTTGGGGGGTCCGGCGGCCAAGAGACCCAGTACTTC. Its translation is CASSLVGGSGGQETQYF.

The J gene is TRBJ1-2, the V gene TRBV2; 9 positions agree with TRBD1. With V trimmed by 5 bases and J by 3 bases, 7 bases remained unmatched. From germline, CDR1 is SNHLY and CDR2 FYNNEI. The CDR3 spans 15 residues. Here the CDR3 reads CASSRQGVRYYGYTF. The CDR3 nucleotides are TGTGCCAGCAGTAGACAGGGGGTACGGTACTATGGCTACACCTTC.

The rearrangement uses TRBV14 and TRBJ2-3; D not certain. Germline V gene sequence: CDR1 SGHDN, CDR2 FVKESK. CDR3 length: 14 residues. Between the trimmed V and J ends, which lost 7 bases and 0 bases, there was a span of 11 bases. The CDR3 bases are TGTGCCAGCACGCCTTCAGGTAGCACAGATACGCAGTATTTT. Its translation is CASTPSGSTDTQYF.

This clone showed up just once. The chain has TRBV7-2 and TRBJ2-7, with 8 bases lining up with TRBD1. The length of the CDR3 is 16 residues. Germline CDR1 and CDR2: SGHTA and FQGNSA. V was pared by 4 bases and J by 0 bases, with 8 bases of the junction left unmatched. The CDR3 spells CASSSSGGPNSYEQYF. DNA of the CDR3: TGTGCCAGCAGCTCTTCAGGGGGCCCGAACTCCTACGAGCAGTACTTC.

This clone has more than one count but fewer than ten. This rearrangement joins TRBV2 to TRBJ1-1, with TRBD1 identical over 8 bases. The CDR3 has 13 amino acids. Unmatched junction bases numbered 4, after V lost 5 bases and J lost 5 bases. The germline CDR1 and CDR2 sequences are SNHLY and FYNNEI. The chain's CDR3 is CASSWTGSTEAFF. The CDR3 DNA reads as TGTGCCAGCAGTTGGACAGGGTCGACTGAAGCTTTCTTT.

This clone was seen once. This sequence joins TRBV7-2 and TRBJ2-2; 9 bases map to TRBD1. The CDR3 spans 15 residues. J gave up 6 bases and V 4 bases, and 6 bases lay outside the gene matches. Germline V gene sequence: CDR1 SGHTA, CDR2 FQGNSA. The CDR3 region has the DNA TGTGCCAGCAGCTACCGGGACAGGGACCCCGGGGAGCTGTTTTTT. Encoded protein: CASSYRDRDPGELFF.

This clone has a single count. The chain recombines TRBV2 with TRBJ2-5; no clear D gene. The V end lost 6 bases, the J end lost 5 bases, and 16 bases lay between the germline ends. This CDR3 has 14 amino acids. The germline V gene encodes CDR1 SNHLY and CDR2 FYNNEI. The CDR3 reads CASRAGPTLETQYF. The CDR3 nucleotides are TGTGCCAGCAGGGCCGGGCCTACGCTGGAGACCCAGTACTTC.

This chain uses TRBV10-2 with TRBJ2-1; D assignment may be TRBD1 or TRBD2 (5 bases each). Germline-derived CDR1 and CDR2 are WSHSY and SAAADI. The CDR3 extends over 11 amino acids. Trimming pared 5 bases from V and 15 bases from J, leaving 14 bases between. CDR3 DNA: TGCGCCAGCAGTCATGGGGACCGAATGTTCTTC. This gives the protein CASSHGDRMFF.

The CDR3 is CASSQERTVGYGYTF. The CDR3 nucleotides are TGCGCCAGCAGCCAAGAGCGCACCGTCGGTTATGGCTACACCTTC. This chain uses TRBV4-1 with TRBJ1-2, with unresolved D. The V and J ends lost 0 bases and 5 bases respectively, with 13 bases between them. CDR3 size: 15 residues. Per germline, CDR1 MGHRA and CDR2 YSYEKL.

V is TRBV7-3 and J is TRBJ2-7, with D possibly TRBD2 on 6 matching bases. The CDR3 length is 18 residues. V lost 3 bases and J lost 0, with 21 bases in between. Germline CDR1 SGHTA, CDR2 FQGTGA. This CDR3 reads CASSFRDFFHRSSYEQYV. CDR3 DNA sequence: TGTGCCAGCAGCTTCCGGGACTTTTTCCACCGAAGCTCCTACGAGCAGTACGTC.

The rearrangement uses TRBV6-1 and TRBJ2-3; D remains unclear. CDR1 is MNHNS, CDR2 SASEGT, per germline. The CDR3 loop spans 12 amino acids. Trimming pared 6 bases from V and 2 bases from J, leaving 6 bases between. CDR3 sequence reads: CASRAVTDTQYF. Written as DNA, the CDR3 is TGTGCCAGCAGGGCGGTCACAGATACGCAGTATTTT.

The V gene is TRBV15, the J gene TRBJ2-6; 8 bases align to TRBD1. Looked up from germline, CDR1 is LNHNV and CDR2 is YYDKDF (reference sequence). The CDR3 covers 18 residues. With 1 base clipped from V and 0 bases from J, the junction kept 5 bases outside the gene matches. The CDR3 is CATSRGGTGHSGANVLTF. DNA for the CDR3: TGTGCCACCAGCAGAGGAGGGACAGGCCACTCTGGGGCCAACGTCCTGACTTTC.

This clone was counted a few times. The chain uses TRBV5-1 and TRBJ2-3; possibly TRBD2 for D (6 bases). With 3 bases removed from V and 7 bases from J, the gap between germline ends came to 12 bases. CDR3 length: 13 residues. Germline loops: CDR1 SGHRS, CDR2 YFSETQ. The CDR3 sequence: CASSSQGGYTQYF. Here the CDR3 DNA reads TGCGCCAGCAGCTCTCAGGGAGGCTATACGCAGTATTTT.

This chain joins TRBV7-2 and TRBJ2-1; D call uncertain. The CDR3 runs 14 residues. The germline V gene encodes CDR1 SGHTA and CDR2 FQGNSA. Deletions cut 5 bases from V and 4 bases from J, with 12 bases between. The CDR3 region is CASSDVMGYNEQFF. The DNA for the CDR3 is TGTGCCAGCAGCGATGTAATGGGGTACAATGAGCAGTTCTTC.